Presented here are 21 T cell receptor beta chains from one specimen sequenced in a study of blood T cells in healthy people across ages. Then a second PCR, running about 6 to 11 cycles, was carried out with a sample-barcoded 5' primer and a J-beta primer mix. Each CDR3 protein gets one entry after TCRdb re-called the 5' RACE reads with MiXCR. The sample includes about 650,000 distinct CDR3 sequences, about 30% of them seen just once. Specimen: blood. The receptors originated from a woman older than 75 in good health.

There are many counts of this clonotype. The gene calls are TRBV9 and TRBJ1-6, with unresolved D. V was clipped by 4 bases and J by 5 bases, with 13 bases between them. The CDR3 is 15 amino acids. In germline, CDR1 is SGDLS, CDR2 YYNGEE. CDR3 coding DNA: TGTGCCAGCAGCCCCACGTCACAGAATAATTCACCCCTCCACTTT. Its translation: CASSPTSQNNSPLHF.

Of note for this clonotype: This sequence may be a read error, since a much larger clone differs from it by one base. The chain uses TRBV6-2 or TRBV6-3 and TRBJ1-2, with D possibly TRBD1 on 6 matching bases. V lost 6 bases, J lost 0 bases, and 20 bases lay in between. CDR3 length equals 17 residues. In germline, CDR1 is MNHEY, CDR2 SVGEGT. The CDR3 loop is CASSTPTDSNANYGYTF. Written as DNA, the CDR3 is TGTGCCAGCAGCACACCTACGGACAGCAACGCTAACTATGGCTACACCTTC.

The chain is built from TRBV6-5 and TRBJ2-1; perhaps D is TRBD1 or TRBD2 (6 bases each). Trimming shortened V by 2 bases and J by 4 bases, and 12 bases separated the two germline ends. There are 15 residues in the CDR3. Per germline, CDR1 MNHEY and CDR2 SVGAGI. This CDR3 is CASSYRGAAYNEQFF. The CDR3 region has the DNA TGTGCCAGCAGTTACAGGGGGGCCGCTTACAATGAGCAGTTCTTC.

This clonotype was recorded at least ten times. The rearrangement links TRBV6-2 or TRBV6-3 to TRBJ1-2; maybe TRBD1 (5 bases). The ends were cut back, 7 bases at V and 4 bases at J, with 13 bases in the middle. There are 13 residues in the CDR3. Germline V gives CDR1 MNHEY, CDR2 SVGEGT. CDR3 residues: CASIPRQGYGYTF. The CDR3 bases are TGTGCCAGCATCCCCCGCCAGGGCTATGGCTACACCTTC.

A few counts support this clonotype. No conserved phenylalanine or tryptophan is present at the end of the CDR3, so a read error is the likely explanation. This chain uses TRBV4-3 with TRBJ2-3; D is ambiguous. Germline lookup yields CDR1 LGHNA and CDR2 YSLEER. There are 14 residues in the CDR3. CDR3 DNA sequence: TGCGCCAGTAGCCAAAGAGTTGGCACAGATACGCAGTATTCT. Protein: CASSQRVGTDTQYS.

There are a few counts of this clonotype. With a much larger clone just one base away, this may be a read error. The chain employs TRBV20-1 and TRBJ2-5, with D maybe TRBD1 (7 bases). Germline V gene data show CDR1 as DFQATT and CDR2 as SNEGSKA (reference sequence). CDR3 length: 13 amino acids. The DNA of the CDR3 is TGCAGTGCTACAGGGGGGTACCAAGAGGCCCAGTACTTC. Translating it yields CSATGGYQEAQYF.

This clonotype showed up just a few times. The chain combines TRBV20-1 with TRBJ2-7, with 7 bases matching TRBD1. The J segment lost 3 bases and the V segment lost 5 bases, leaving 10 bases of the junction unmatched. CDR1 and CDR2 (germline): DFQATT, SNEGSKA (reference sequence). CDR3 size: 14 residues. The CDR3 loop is CSAPGPGQHYEQYF. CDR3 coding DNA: TGCAGTGCTCCGGGGCCGGGACAGCACTACGAGCAGTACTTC.

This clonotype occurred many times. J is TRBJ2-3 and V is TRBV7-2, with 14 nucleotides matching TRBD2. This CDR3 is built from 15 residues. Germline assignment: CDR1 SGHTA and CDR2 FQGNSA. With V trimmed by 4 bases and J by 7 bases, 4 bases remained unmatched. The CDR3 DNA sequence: TGTGCCAGCAGCTCGACTAGCGGGGGGGCAAATACGCAGTATTTT. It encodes CASSSTSGGANTQYF.

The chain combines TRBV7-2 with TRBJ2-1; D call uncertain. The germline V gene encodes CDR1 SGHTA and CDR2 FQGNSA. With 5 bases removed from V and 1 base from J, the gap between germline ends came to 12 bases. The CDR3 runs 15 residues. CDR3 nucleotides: TGTGCCAGCAGCCTCAGTAGGTATTCCTACAATGAGCAGTTCTTC. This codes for CASSLSRYSYNEQFF.

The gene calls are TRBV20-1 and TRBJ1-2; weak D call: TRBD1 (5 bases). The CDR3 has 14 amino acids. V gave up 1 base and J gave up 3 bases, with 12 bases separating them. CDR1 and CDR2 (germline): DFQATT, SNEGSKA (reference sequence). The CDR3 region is CSARGAGLHYGYTF. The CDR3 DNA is TGCAGTGCTAGAGGGGCGGGACTTCACTATGGCTACACCTTC.

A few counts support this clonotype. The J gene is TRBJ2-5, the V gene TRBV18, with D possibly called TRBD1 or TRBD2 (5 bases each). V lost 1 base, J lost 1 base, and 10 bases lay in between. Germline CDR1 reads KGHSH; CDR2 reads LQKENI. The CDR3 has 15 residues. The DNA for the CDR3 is TGTGCCAGCTCACCACAGGGACGGATCCAAGAGACCCAGTACTTC. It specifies CASSPQGRIQETQYF.

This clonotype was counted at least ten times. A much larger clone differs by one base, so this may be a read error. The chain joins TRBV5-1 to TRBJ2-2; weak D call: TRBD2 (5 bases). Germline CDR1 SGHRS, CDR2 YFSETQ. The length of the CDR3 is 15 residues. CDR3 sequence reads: CASSSSTGNTGERFF. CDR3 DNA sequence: TGCGCCAGCAGCTCCTCGACTGGGAACACCGGGGAGCGGTTTTTT.

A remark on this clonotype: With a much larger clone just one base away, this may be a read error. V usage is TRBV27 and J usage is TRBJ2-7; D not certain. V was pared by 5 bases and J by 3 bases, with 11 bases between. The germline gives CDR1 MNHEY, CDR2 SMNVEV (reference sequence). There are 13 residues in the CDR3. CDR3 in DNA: TGTGCCAGCAGTCCGGGCCCATGCTACGAGCAGTACTTC. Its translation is CASSPGPCYEQYF.

The CDR3 DNA reads as TGTGCCATCAGTGGGGCACAATACGAGCAGTACTTC. Translated, it gives CAISGAQYEQYF. V is TRBV10-3 and J is TRBJ2-4; D gene unclear. Judging by the DNA end, TRBJ2-7 fits better; the J call may be wrong. The CDR3 is 12 amino acids. CDR1 is ENHRY and CDR2 is SYGVKD in the germline V gene.

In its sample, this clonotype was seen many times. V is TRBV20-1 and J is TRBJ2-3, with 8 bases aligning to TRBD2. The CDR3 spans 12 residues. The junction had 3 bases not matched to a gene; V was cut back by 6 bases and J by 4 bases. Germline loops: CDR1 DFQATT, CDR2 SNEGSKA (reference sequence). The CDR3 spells CSARGAADTQYF. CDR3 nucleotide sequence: TGCAGTGCGCGGGGGGCAGCAGATACGCAGTATTTT.

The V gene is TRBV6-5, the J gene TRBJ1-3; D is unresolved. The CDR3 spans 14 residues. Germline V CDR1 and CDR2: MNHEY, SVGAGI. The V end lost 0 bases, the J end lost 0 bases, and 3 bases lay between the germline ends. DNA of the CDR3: TGTGCCAGCAGTTACTCGGGCTCTGGAAACACCATATATTTT. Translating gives CASSYSGSGNTIYF.

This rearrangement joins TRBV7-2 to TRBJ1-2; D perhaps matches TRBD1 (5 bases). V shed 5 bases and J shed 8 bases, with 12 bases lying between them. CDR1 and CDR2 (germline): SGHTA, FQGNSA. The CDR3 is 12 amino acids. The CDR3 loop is CASSTQGDGYTF. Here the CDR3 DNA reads TGTGCCAGCAGCACCCAGGGTGACGGCTACACCTTC.

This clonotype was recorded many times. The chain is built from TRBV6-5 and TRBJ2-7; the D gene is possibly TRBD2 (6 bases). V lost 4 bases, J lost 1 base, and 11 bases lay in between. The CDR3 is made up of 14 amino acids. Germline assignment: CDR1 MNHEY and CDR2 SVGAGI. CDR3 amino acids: CASSSVGGSYEQYF. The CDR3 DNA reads TGTGCCAGCAGTTCGGTCGGGGGTTCCTACGAGCAGTACTTC.

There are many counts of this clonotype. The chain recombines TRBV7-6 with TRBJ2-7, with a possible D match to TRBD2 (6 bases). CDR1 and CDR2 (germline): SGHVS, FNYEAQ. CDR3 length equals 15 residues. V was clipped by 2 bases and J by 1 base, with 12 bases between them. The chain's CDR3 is CASSLKASESYEQYF. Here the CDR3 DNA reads TGTGCCAGCAGCTTAAAGGCTAGCGAGTCCTACGAGCAGTACTTC.

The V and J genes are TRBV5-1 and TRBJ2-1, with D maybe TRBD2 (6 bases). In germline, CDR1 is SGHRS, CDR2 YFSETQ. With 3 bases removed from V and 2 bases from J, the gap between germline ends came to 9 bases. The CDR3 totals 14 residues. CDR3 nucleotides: TGCGCCAGCAGCTGGGGGGTAACCTACAATGAGCAGTTCTTC. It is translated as CASSWGVTYNEQFF.

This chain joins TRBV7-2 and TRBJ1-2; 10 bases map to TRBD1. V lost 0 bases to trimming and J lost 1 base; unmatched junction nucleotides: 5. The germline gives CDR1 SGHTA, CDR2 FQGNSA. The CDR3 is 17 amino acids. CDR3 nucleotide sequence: TGTGCCAGCAGCTTAGCGGGACAGGGGAACCTTAACTATGGCTACACCTTC. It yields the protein CASSLAGQGNLNYGYTF.